The 28 T cell receptor beta chains reported below all come from one sample, sequenced in a study of Ad26.COV2.S vaccination and SARS-CoV-2 variants. Profiled with immunoSEQ multiplex PCR; TCRdb holds only in-frame clones, not every one. The sample comprises some 480,000 clones, 87% of which are singletons, and 10% to 15% rests with the top ten. Treatment defined: over 15 received Ad26.COV2.S at low or high dose, single or two shots; 5 received placebo; per-sample allocation not given. The samples were gathered on day 63 after the first injection of vaccine or placebo. This specimen consisted of peripheral blood, obtained in a trial of Ad26.COV2.S vaccine versus placebo. The receptors were gathered from a person between 18 and 65 years old who received the Ad26.COV2.S COVID-19 vaccine or a placebo.

The chain combines TRBV27 with TRBJ1-2; TRBD1 agrees at 7 bases. The trim removed 6 bases at V and 5 bases at J, leaving 3 bases unmatched. CDR1 MNHEY and CDR2 SMNVEV come from the germline V gene (reference sequence). The CDR3 has 12 residues. This CDR3 reads CASRTGSYGYTF. The CDR3 DNA sequence: TGTGCCAGCAGGACAGGGTCGTATGGCTACACCTTC.

The count of this clone is one. This chain links TRBV5-4 with TRBJ1-1; 9 nucleotides line up with TRBD1. The CDR3 is 13 amino acids. V trimming: 5 bases; J trimming: 5 bases; junction bases outside the gene matches: 4. Germline V lookup: CDR1 SGHNT, CDR2 YYREEE (reference sequence). CDR3 coding DNA: TGTGCCAGCAGACTAGGACAGGGGACTGAAGCTTTCTTT. Its translation: CASRLGQGTEAFF.

The chain carries TRBV4-3 and TRBJ2-2; D gene uncertain. This CDR3 has 12 amino acids. V was cut by 1 base and J by 5 bases, with 2 bases left in between. Germline assignment: CDR1 LGHNA and CDR2 YSLEER. CDR3 nucleotides: TGCGCCAGCAGCCAAGTTACCGGGGAGCTGTTTTTT. This sequence encodes CASSQVTGELFF.

This chain links TRBV28 with TRBJ1-5; no clear D. The V gene lost 3 bases and the J gene lost 6 bases, with 15 bases spanning the gap. The length of the CDR3 is 15 residues. Germline lookup yields CDR1 MDHEN and CDR2 SYDVKM. CDR3 coding DNA: TGTGCCAGCAGTTTCGGGATTGGGGAAGGTCAGCCCCAGCATTTT. Encoded protein: CASSFGIGEGQPQHF.

As DNA, the CDR3 is TGCAGCGTTGAGCCAGGGCAGAAGACCCAGTACTTC. It specifies CSVEPGQKTQYF. The rearrangement joins TRBV29-1 to TRBJ2-5, with D possibly TRBD1 on 5 matching bases. The germline CDR1 and CDR2 sequences are SQVTM and ANQGSEA. The germline V and J ends were trimmed by 3 bases and 6 bases, with 11 bases remaining between them. The CDR3 spans 12 residues.

This sequence joins TRBV19 and TRBJ1-5; D is perhaps TRBD1 (5 bases). Trimming left V 3 bases short and J 3 bases short, with 12 bases between. Looked up from germline, CDR1 is LNHDA and CDR2 is SQIVND (reference sequence). CDR3 size: 15 residues. The CDR3 sequence: CASSINRQANQPQHF. CDR3 in DNA: TGTGCCAGTAGTATCAACAGGCAAGCCAATCAGCCCCAGCATTTT.

CDR3 sequence: CASSPGRKNSPLHF. The CDR3 coding sequence is TGTGCCAGCAGTCCGGGACGGAAAAATTCACCCCTCCACTTT. This sequence joins TRBV2 and TRBJ1-6, with D perhaps TRBD1 (5 bases). The germline gives CDR1 SNHLY, CDR2 FYNNEI. The CDR3 has 14 amino acids. V lost 5 bases to trimming and J lost 7 bases, with 12 bases between them.

The chain combines TRBV6-2 or TRBV6-3 with TRBJ2-3; D may match TRBD1 or TRBD2 (7 bases each). The germline CDR1 and CDR2 sequences are MNHEY and SVGEGT. V was clipped by 4 bases and J by 6 bases, with 17 bases between them. The CDR3 spans 15 residues. The CDR3 here is CASSLREGATDTQYF. DNA of the CDR3: TGTGCCAGCAGTTTAAGGGAGGGGGCAACGGATACGCAGTATTTT.

This clone was found once. The chain combines TRBV2 with TRBJ2-2, with TRBD2 matching 11 bases. The CDR3 consists of 17 residues. Germline values: CDR1 SNHLY, CDR2 FYNNEI. The J segment lost 2 bases and the V segment lost 6 bases, leaving 8 bases of the junction unmatched. CDR3 in amino acids: CASSVTTSGVNTGELFF. CDR3 in DNA: TGTGCCAGCAGCGTAACGACTAGCGGGGTCAACACCGGGGAGCTGTTTTTT.

This clone was detected a few times. The V gene is TRBV28, the J gene TRBJ1-4, with TRBD1 matching 7 bases. Germline loops: CDR1 MDHEN, CDR2 SYDVKM. With 6 bases clipped from V and 6 bases from J, the junction kept 7 bases outside the gene matches. CDR3 length: 14 amino acids. In nucleotides, the CDR3 is TGTGCCAGCAGCCGTGGCGGGACAGATGAAAAACTGTTTTTT. Translated: CASSRGGTDEKLFF.

The rearrangement links TRBV9 to TRBJ2-7; D is uncertain. The CDR3 covers 15 residues. CDR1 is SGDLS, CDR2 YYNGEE, per germline. The V end lost 0 bases, the J end lost 0 bases, and 10 bases lay between the germline ends. CDR3 sequence reads: CASSVAQASSYEQYF. The DNA of the CDR3 is TGTGCCAGCAGCGTAGCGCAGGCATCCTCCTACGAGCAGTACTTC.

This rearrangement joins TRBV30 to TRBJ1-6; no clear D. CDR3 length: 14 residues. The V gene lost 5 bases and the J gene lost 9 bases, with 17 bases spanning the gap. CDR1 is GTSNPN and CDR2 is SVGIG in the germline V gene (reference sequence). CDR3 sequence reads: CAWAPFGRVSPLHF. CDR3 in DNA: TGTGCCTGGGCACCTTTTGGGCGTGTTTCACCCCTCCACTTT.

The chain has TRBV6-2 or TRBV6-3 and TRBJ2-3; D is perhaps TRBD1 or TRBD2 (5 bases each). The CDR3 loop spans 16 amino acids. Per the germline V gene, CDR1 is MNHEY and CDR2 is SVGEGT. V dropped 5 bases and J dropped 0 bases, with 15 bases sitting between them. This CDR3 is CASSILGTPSTDTQYF. The CDR3 nucleotides read TGTGCCAGCAGTATCCTAGGGACCCCTAGCACAGATACGCAGTATTTT.

The gene calls are TRBV4-2 and TRBJ2-3, with TRBD2 matching 14 bases. This CDR3 region has 17 residues. Germline-derived CDR1 and CDR2 are LGHNA and YNFKEQ. V was pared by 3 bases and J by 4 bases, with 6 bases of the junction left unmatched. CDR3 nucleotide sequence: TGTGCCAGCAGCCAGGAAGGGACTAGCGGGAGCCCAGATACGCAGTATTTT. Translating it yields CASSQEGTSGSPDTQYF.

The chain employs TRBV27 and TRBJ2-5; 10 bases map to TRBD1. CDR1 is MNHEY, CDR2 SMNVEV, per germline (reference sequence). The V segment lost 4 bases and the J segment 5 bases; nucleotides outside the gene matches: 7. CDR3 length: 15 residues. DNA of the CDR3: TGTGCCAGCAGTTCCGACAGGGGGCCCATGGAGACCCAGTACTTC. Translated, it gives CASSSDRGPMETQYF.

The chain recombines TRBV5-1 with TRBJ2-7; D is perhaps TRBD1 (5 bases). CDR3 length: 14 residues. Trimming pared 4 bases from V and 2 bases from J, leaving 13 bases between. Germline values: CDR1 SGHRS, CDR2 YFSETQ. CDR3 amino acids: CASSRGHSAYEQYF. Written as DNA, the CDR3 is TGCGCCAGCAGCCGCGGACACTCCGCCTACGAGCAGTACTTC.

J is TRBJ1-1 and V is TRBV27, with 10 bases fitting TRBD1. CDR1 MNHEY and CDR2 SMNVEV come from the germline V gene (reference sequence). There are 17 residues in the CDR3. V shed 2 bases, J shed 3 bases, and the junction held 9 bases outside the gene matches. The CDR3 DNA reads TGTGCCAGCAGTTTAATATCCGGGACAGGGGATTACACTGAAGCTTTCTTT. Translation: CASSLISGTGDYTEAFF.

The chain joins TRBV11-2 to TRBJ1-6; D might be TRBD1 (6 bases). Germline CDR1 is SGHAT and CDR2 is FQNNGV. The ends were cut back, 3 bases at V and 10 bases at J, with 16 bases in the middle. The CDR3 runs to 15 residues. CDR3 sequence: CASSLGAGAGSPLHF. CDR3 bases: TGTGCCAGCAGCTTGGGTGCGGGGGCTGGGTCACCCCTCCACTTT.

The genes are TRBV28 and TRBJ2-6, with D tentatively TRBD1 (6 bases). V was shortened by 5 bases and J by 8 bases, with 16 bases between the two germline ends. Germline CDR1 MDHEN, CDR2 SYDVKM. This CDR3 comprises 15 residues. The CDR3 loop is CASSPTGQGPNVLTF. The CDR3 DNA reads TGTGCCAGCAGTCCAACAGGGCAGGGGCCCAACGTCCTGACTTTC.

This clone was seen a few times. The chain links TRBV27 to TRBJ1-6, with D possibly being TRBD1 (6 bases). Germline V gene data show CDR1 as MNHEY and CDR2 as SMNVEV (reference sequence). V lost 8 bases, J lost 8 bases, and 16 bases lay in between. This CDR3 has 14 residues. This CDR3 reads CASRTGYGDSPLHF. CDR3 DNA sequence: TGTGCCAGCCGAACAGGGTACGGCGATTCACCCCTCCACTTT.

Regarding this clone: Germline is not matched at one junction end, which may reflect a read error. The chain employs TRBV28 and TRBJ1-2; D possibly corresponds to TRBD1 (6 bases). The CDR3 consists of 13 residues. Germline V gives CDR1 MDHEN, CDR2 SYDVKM. The CDR3 reads CASSPPSRDNNIF. The CDR3 DNA sequence: TGTGCCAGCAGTCCCCCCTCCCGGGACAATAACATCTTC.

This chain joins TRBV30 and TRBJ2-1, with 9 bases aligning to TRBD1. Germline CDR1 is GTSNPN and CDR2 is SVGIG (reference sequence). CDR3 size: 15 residues. The V and J ends lost 1 base and 9 bases, in that order; junction bases with no gene match: 10. The CDR3 DNA is TGTGCCTGGAGTGCCCGGGACAGGGACGTACTTGAGCAGTTCTTC. Its translation is CAWSARDRDVLEQFF.

Remarks on this clone: Relative to the germline gene, one junction end is altered; a read error may explain this. The rearrangement uses TRBV14 and TRBJ2-7; 8 bases line up with TRBD2. Germline-derived CDR1 and CDR2 are SGHDN and FVKESK. The CDR3 has 14 amino acids. The CDR3 sequence: CASTQTGGSYEQYF. Written as DNA, the CDR3 is TGTGCCAGCACCCAAACGGGGGGGTCCTACGAGCAGTACTTC.

This chain uses TRBV28 with TRBJ2-3, with a possible D match to TRBD2 (5 bases). The germline V and J ends were trimmed by 4 bases and 4 bases, with 18 bases remaining between them. In germline, CDR1 is MDHEN, CDR2 SYDVKM. The CDR3 consists of 16 residues. The CDR3 nucleotides read TGTGCCAGCAGTTCGTTAACTGAGGAGGTGGCAGATACGCAGTATTTT. It yields the protein CASSSLTEEVADTQYF.

V gene TRBV6-2 or TRBV6-3 combines with J gene TRBJ1-4; no clear D. V lost 2 bases and J lost 10, with 8 bases in between. CDR3 length: 12 amino acids. In germline, CDR1 is MNHEY, CDR2 SVGEGT. Here the CDR3 DNA reads TGTGCCAGCAGTTACGATCTCGGAAAACTGTTTTTT. Translating it yields CASSYDLGKLFF.

This chain uses TRBV9 with TRBJ1-2, with D perhaps TRBD1 (6 bases). The V gene lost 0 bases and the J gene lost 8 bases, with 17 bases spanning the gap. This CDR3 has 15 amino acids. Germline lookup yields CDR1 SGDLS and CDR2 YYNGEE. The CDR3 region has the DNA TGTGCCAGCAGCGTAGGCACAGGGACCTTTGGGGGCTACACCTTC. Protein sequence: CASSVGTGTFGGYTF.

The chain uses TRBV6-5 and TRBJ1-4, with TRBD1 matching over 9 bases. This CDR3 has 14 amino acids. CDR1 and CDR2 from the germline V gene are MNHEY and SVGAGI. Unmatched junction bases numbered 5, after V lost 5 bases and J lost 7 bases. CDR3 nucleotides: TGTGCCAGCAGTAGACAGGGGGGTAGTGAAAAACTGTTTTTT. Its protein is CASSRQGGSEKLFF.

V gene TRBV30 combines with J gene TRBJ1-5; D not resolved. Germline CDR1 GTSNPN, CDR2 SVGIG (reference sequence). Trimming stripped 2 bases from V and 5 bases from J, with 10 bases between. The length of the CDR3 is 13 residues. The DNA for the CDR3 is TGTGCCTGGAGTACCGGGAACTATCAGCCCCAGCATTTT. Its protein product is CAWSTGNYQPQHF.